These 24 T cell receptor beta chains were all obtained from the same sample, sequenced in a study of beta chain features in type 1 diabetes. Study-wide results and limits: Type 1 diabetes patients had TCRB CDR3s that were shorter (moderately but significantly so) in all four CD4+ subsets.

Antigens for these TCRs are unknown. Expressed TCRB transcripts were sequenced after all isolated RNA was converted to cDNA. Only in-frame clones appear in the TCRdb table, and some are missing; sequencing was by immunoSEQ multiplex PCR. The sample records 630,000 or so clones, around 15% being singletons. Sequencing was carried out using naive CD4+ T cells from blood. These receptors originate from a man aged 18 to 29 with type 1 diabetes.

A word on this clone: The sample holds other DNA sequences that translate to the same CDR3. J is TRBJ1-1 and V is TRBV30; TRBD1 matches at 7 bases. The CDR3 covers 13 residues. Germline loops: CDR1 GTSNPN, CDR2 SVGIG (reference sequence). J gave up 0 bases and V 4 bases, and 2 bases lay outside the gene matches. The CDR3 region is CAWTGQMNTEAFF. CDR3 coding DNA: TGTGCCTGGACGGGACAGATGAACACTGAAGCTTTCTTT.

The chain links TRBV29-1 to TRBJ2-7; D is possibly TRBD1 (7 bases). The CDR3 length is 12 residues. Germline CDR1 is SQVTM and CDR2 is ANQGSEA. V shed 7 bases and J shed 3 bases, with 13 bases lying between them. The CDR3 sequence is CSAEGQLYEQYF. The CDR3 nucleotides read TGCAGCGCGGAGGGACAGCTCTACGAGCAGTACTTC.

This clone has more than one count but fewer than ten. The rearrangement links TRBV2 to TRBJ1-4; weak D call: TRBD1 (5 bases). Deletions cut 4 bases from V and 8 bases from J, with 8 bases between. This CDR3 is 12 amino acids long. Germline V gene sequence: CDR1 SNHLY, CDR2 FYNNEI. The CDR3 is CASSGGEEKLFF. As DNA, the CDR3 is TGTGCCAGCAGTGGAGGGGAGGAAAAACTGTTTTTT.

J is TRBJ2-6 and V is TRBV11-1, with a possible D match to TRBD1 (5 bases). Germline loops: CDR1 SGHAT, CDR2 FQDESV (reference sequence). CDR3 length: 16 residues. Trimming took off 4 bases at V and 2 bases at J, with 12 bases between the two ends. The CDR3 bases are TGTGCCAGCAGCTCCCTGGCAGGGCCTGGGGCCAACGTCCTGACTTTC. It encodes CASSSLAGPGANVLTF.

This clone was seen more than once but under ten times. This rearrangement joins TRBV30 to TRBJ2-6; D remains unclear. The CDR3 sequence is 15 residues long. Germline V gives CDR1 GTSNPN, CDR2 SVGIG (reference sequence). V was trimmed by 3 bases and J by 3 bases, leaving 12 bases between them. Here the CDR3 reads CAWSAGVGGANVLTF. CDR3 coding DNA: TGTGCCTGGAGCGCCGGCGTGGGTGGGGCCAACGTCCTGACTTTC.

This clone was picked up a small number of times. This chain connects TRBV13 to TRBJ1-1; D possibly corresponds to TRBD1 (6 bases). V was shortened by 5 bases and J by 4 bases, with 17 bases between the two germline ends. This CDR3 has 15 amino acids. Per germline, CDR1 PRHDT and CDR2 FYEKMQ (reference sequence). CDR3: CASSPGQRGGTEAFF. The CDR3 nucleotides read TGTGCCAGCAGCCCCGGACAGCGTGGGGGCACTGAAGCTTTCTTT.

This clone appeared a few times. The chain uses TRBV30 and TRBJ2-7, with D possibly being TRBD2 (6 bases). V lost 0 bases, J lost 3 bases, and 21 bases lay in between. The germline V gene encodes CDR1 GTSNPN and CDR2 SVGIG (reference sequence). This CDR3 has 17 residues. In DNA, the CDR3 is TGTGCCTGGAGTGTACCGAGTGGGTGGCGGGACCTCTACGAGCAGTACTTC. Translating it yields CAWSVPSGWRDLYEQYF.

The chain has TRBV27 and TRBJ2-3, with 11 nucleotides matching TRBD2. The CDR3 covers 16 residues. Germline V CDR1 and CDR2: MNHEY, SMNVEV (reference sequence). V lost 3 bases and J lost 3; bases outside the gene matches: 5. The CDR3 DNA reads as TGTGCCAGCAGTTTGAGACTAGCGGGGAGGACAGATACGCAGTATTTT. It encodes CASSLRLAGRTDTQYF.

In the case of this clone: In this CDR3 the conserved last residue, phenylalanine or tryptophan, is missing, so a read error is likely. The DNA is omitted, as the CDR3 cannot be located on it reliably, and the CDR3 follows TCRdb's listing. The CDR3 region is CASSEKAFLKS. The gene calls are TRBV2 and TRBJ1-4. Looked up from germline, CDR1 is SNHLY and CDR2 is FYNNEI. Termini included, the CDR3 measures 11 amino acids.

This clone was detected only once. At one of its ends the junction is not consistent with the germline gene, which may arise from a read error. The rearrangement uses TRBV6-5 and TRBJ2-1; 9 nucleotides match TRBD2. CDR3 length equals 15 residues. Per the germline V gene, CDR1 is MNHEY and CDR2 is SVGAGI. CDR3 coding DNA: TGTGCCAGCAGTTTTAGCGGGGGCGCGTACAATGAGCAGCTCTTC. Amino acids: CASSFSGGAYNEQLF.

In this sample, this clone turned up a few times. The V call is TRBV30, the J call TRBJ1-6; perhaps TRBD1 as D (6 bases). Trimming pared 0 bases from V and 9 bases from J, leaving 15 bases between. The CDR3 extends over 15 amino acids. Germline CDR1 GTSNPN, CDR2 SVGIG (reference sequence). CDR3 in amino acids: CAWSVGGAVGSPLHF. DNA of the CDR3: TGTGCCTGGAGTGTGGGGGGGGCAGTAGGTTCACCCCTCCACTTT. Full variable domain (missing parts from reference TRBV30 and TRBJ1-6): SQTIHQWPATLVQPVGSPLSLECTVEGTSNPNLYWYRQAAGRGLQLLFYSVGIGQISSEVPQNLSASRPQDRQFILSSKKLLLSDSGFYLCAWSVGGAVGSPLHFGNGTRLTVT.

The chain employs TRBV2 and TRBJ2-7, with a weak D call TRBD2 (6 bases). This CDR3 has 13 amino acids. Trimming shortened V by 8 bases and J by 2 bases, and 13 bases separated the two germline ends. CDR1 is SNHLY and CDR2 is FYNNEI in the germline V gene. The CDR3 region is CASVGTGAYEQYF. CDR3 DNA: TGTGCCAGCGTCGGGACGGGAGCCTACGAGCAGTACTTC.

V gene TRBV11-1 combines with J gene TRBJ2-1; the D gene is possibly TRBD1 (5 bases). V was trimmed by 5 bases and J by 8 bases, leaving 10 bases between them. Germline assignment: CDR1 SGHAT and CDR2 FQDESV (reference sequence). CDR3 length: 12 amino acids. The CDR3, as DNA: TGTGCCAGCAGCCCCAGGGTTGATGAGCAGTTCTTC. Amino acids: CASSPRVDEQFF.

A few counts support this clone. V and J are TRBV28 and TRBJ2-2; 8 bases map to TRBD2. The trim removed 3 bases at V and 3 bases at J, leaving 6 bases unmatched. The CDR3 contains 16 residues. From germline, CDR1 is MDHEN and CDR2 SYDVKM. For the CDR3, the DNA is TGTGCCAGCAGTTTGGCGGGGGGCCCGTACACCGGGGAGCTGTTTTTT. This encodes CASSLAGGPYTGELFF.

The chain carries TRBV20-1 and TRBJ2-1; D is ambiguous. The CDR3 extends over 10 amino acids. The germline gives CDR1 DFQATT, CDR2 SNEGSKA (reference sequence). V was pared by 6 bases and J by 8 bases, with 8 bases between. This chain's CDR3 is CSAVYHEQFF. The DNA for the CDR3 is TGCAGTGCCGTTTACCATGAGCAGTTCTTC.

The chain joins TRBV30 to TRBJ2-3, with D maybe TRBD2 (6 bases). CDR3 length equals 16 residues. V lost 0 bases and J lost 5, with 18 bases in between. The germline gives CDR1 GTSNPN, CDR2 SVGIG (reference sequence). The CDR3 protein is CAWSVNAWRDGDTQYF. As DNA, the CDR3 is TGTGCCTGGAGTGTAAACGCGTGGCGGGACGGAGATACGCAGTATTTT.

CDR3 protein: CASSPGQGAQGYTF. CDR3 DNA sequence: TGTGCCAGCTCACCGGGGCAGGGGGCACAGGGCTACACCTTC. The chain uses TRBV18 and TRBJ1-2, with 8 bases matching TRBD1. Trimming removed 3 bases from V and 8 bases from J; junction bases left unmatched: 8. The CDR3 spans 14 residues. CDR1 is KGHSH, CDR2 LQKENI, per germline.

This clone was found a few times. The genes are TRBV5-1 and TRBJ2-1; a weak D match, TRBD2 (5 bases). The V gene lost 0 bases and the J gene lost 7 bases, with 11 bases spanning the gap. Germline V lookup: CDR1 SGHRS, CDR2 YFSETQ. CDR3 length: 14 residues. CDR3 sequence reads: CASSLVPAGNEQFF. In DNA form, the CDR3 reads TGCGCCAGCAGCTTGGTACCGGCGGGTAATGAGCAGTTCTTC. The full variable domain, with the rest looked up from reference TRBV5-1 and TRBJ2-1, is KAGVTQTPRYLIKTRGQQVTLSCSPISGHRSVSWYQQTPGQGLQFLFEYFSETQRNKGNFPGRFSGRQFSNSRSEMNVSTLELGDSALYLCASSLVPAGNEQFFGPGTRLTVL.

In its sample, this clone was seen a few times. J is TRBJ2-1 and V is TRBV7-9, with 9 bases aligning to TRBD1. The CDR3 has 16 amino acids. V gave up 4 bases and J gave up 8 bases; unmatched junction bases: 12. The germline V gene has CDR1 SEHNR and CDR2 FQNEAQ (reference sequence). As DNA, the CDR3 is TGTGCCAGCAGCTCCCTCCCGGGACAGGGTGGCGATGAGCAGTTCTTC. This sequence encodes CASSSLPGQGGDEQFF.

Of note for this clone: Other DNA variants within this sample encode the same CDR3. The V gene is TRBV11-3, the J gene TRBJ2-1; 7 bases agree with TRBD1. Germline V gives CDR1 SGHNT, CDR2 YENEEA. The ends lost 6 bases at V and 3 bases at J; junction bases unmatched: 5. The CDR3 has 14 residues. CDR3 sequence: CASSWTGDYNEQFF. The DNA for the CDR3 is TGTGCCAGCAGTTGGACAGGAGACTACAATGAGCAGTTCTTC.

This rearrangement joins TRBV7-9 to TRBJ2-3, with TRBD2 matching over 8 bases. Germline loops: CDR1 SEHNR, CDR2 FQNEAQ (reference sequence). Unmatched junction bases numbered 7, after V lost 2 bases and J lost 3 bases. The CDR3 spans 16 residues. The CDR3 reads CASSLRRLARTDTQYF. CDR3 in DNA: TGTGCCAGCAGCTTACGAAGACTAGCGAGAACAGATACGCAGTATTTT.

This chain joins TRBV4-2 and TRBJ2-1, with D hard to call. The germline V gene has CDR1 LGHNA and CDR2 YNFKEQ. V was cut by 0 bases and J by 4 bases, with 16 bases left in between. The CDR3 is 17 residues long. CDR3 amino acids: CASSQDPPSPDYNEQFF. CDR3 nucleotides: TGTGCCAGCAGCCAAGACCCCCCTTCCCCCGATTACAATGAGCAGTTCTTC.

Notes on this clone: The sample carries other DNA sequences with the same CDR3. The rearrangement uses TRBV11-2 and TRBJ2-5; D uncertain. Germline assignment: CDR1 SGHAT and CDR2 FQNNGV. The CDR3 consists of 13 residues. Trimming cost V 1 base and J 4 bases, with 7 bases left between them. The CDR3 here is CASSLGLGETQYF. The CDR3 DNA follows: TGTGCCAGCAGCTTAGGGCTAGGAGAGACCCAGTACTTC.

The V gene is TRBV14, the J gene TRBJ1-6, with 9 nucleotides matching TRBD1. Germline V lookup: CDR1 SGHDN, CDR2 FVKESK. The junction had 13 bases not matched to a gene; V was cut back by 3 bases and J by 10 bases. This CDR3 is built from 17 residues. The CDR3 DNA sequence: TGTGCCAGCAGCCAGAGGGGACAGGGATTCGGATACTCACCCCTCCACTTT. Its translation: CASSQRGQGFGYSPLHF.